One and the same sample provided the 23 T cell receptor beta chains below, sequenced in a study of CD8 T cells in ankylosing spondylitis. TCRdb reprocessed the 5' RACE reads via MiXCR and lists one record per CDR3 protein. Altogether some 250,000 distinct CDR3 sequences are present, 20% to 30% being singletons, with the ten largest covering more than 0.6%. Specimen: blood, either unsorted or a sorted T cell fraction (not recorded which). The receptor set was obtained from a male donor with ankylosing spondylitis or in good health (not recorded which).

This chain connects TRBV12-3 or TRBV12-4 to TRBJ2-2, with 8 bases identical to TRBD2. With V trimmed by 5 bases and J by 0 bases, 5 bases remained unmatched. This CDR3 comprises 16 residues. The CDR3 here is CASSLRAGANTGELFF. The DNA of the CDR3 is TGTGCCAGCAGTCTTCGAGCGGGGGCGAACACCGGGGAGCTGTTTTTT.

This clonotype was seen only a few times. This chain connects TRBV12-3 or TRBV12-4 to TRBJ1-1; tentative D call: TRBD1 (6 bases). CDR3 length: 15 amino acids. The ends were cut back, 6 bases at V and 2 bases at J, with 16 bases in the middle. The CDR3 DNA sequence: TGTGCCAGCAGCAGGACAGTGGGGTATAACACTGAAGCTTTCTTT. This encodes CASSRTVGYNTEAFF.

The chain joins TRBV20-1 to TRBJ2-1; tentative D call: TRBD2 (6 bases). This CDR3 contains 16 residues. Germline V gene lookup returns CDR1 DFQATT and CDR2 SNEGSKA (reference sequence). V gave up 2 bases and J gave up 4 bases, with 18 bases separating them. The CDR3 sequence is CSARLGLGTYYNEQFF. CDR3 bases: TGCAGTGCTAGATTGGGCCTAGGGACTTATTACAATGAGCAGTTCTTC.

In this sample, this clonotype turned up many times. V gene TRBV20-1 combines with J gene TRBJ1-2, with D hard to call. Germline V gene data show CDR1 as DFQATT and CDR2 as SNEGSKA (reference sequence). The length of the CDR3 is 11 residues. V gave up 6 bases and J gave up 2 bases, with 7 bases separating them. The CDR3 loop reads CSAQQNYGYTF. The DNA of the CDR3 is TGCAGTGCCCAACAGAACTATGGCTACACCTTC.

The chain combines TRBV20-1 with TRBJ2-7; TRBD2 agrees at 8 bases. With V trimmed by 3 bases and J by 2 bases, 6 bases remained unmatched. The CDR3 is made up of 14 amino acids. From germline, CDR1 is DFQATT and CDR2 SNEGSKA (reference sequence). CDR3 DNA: TGCAGTGCTAGCATCCAGCGGGGGACCTACGAGCAGTACTTC. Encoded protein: CSASIQRGTYEQYF.

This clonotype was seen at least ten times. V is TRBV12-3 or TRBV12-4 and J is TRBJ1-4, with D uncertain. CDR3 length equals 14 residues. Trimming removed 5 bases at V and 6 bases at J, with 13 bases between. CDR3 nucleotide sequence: TGTGCCAGCAGTCCCCTAGTGGCCGATGAAAAACTGTTTTTT. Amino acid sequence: CASSPLVADEKLFF.

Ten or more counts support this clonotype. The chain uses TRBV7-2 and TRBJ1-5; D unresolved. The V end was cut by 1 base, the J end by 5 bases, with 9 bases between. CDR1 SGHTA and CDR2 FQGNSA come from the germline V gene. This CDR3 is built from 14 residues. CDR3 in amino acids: CASSLEAGYQPQHF. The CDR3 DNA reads TGTGCCAGCAGCTTAGAGGCAGGTTATCAGCCCCAGCATTTT.

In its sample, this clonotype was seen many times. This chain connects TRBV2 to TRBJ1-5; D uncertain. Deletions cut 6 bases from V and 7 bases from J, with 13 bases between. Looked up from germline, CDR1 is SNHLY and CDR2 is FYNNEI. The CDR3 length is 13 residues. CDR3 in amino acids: CASRGREWQPQHF. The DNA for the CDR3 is TGTGCCAGCAGGGGGAGGGAGTGGCAGCCCCAGCATTTT.

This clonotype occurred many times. CDR3 in amino acids: CAIRRGTDNEKLFF. The CDR3 nucleotides read TGTGCCATCAGAAGAGGGACAGATAATGAAAAACTGTTTTTT. The chain uses TRBV10-3 and TRBJ1-4, with 7 bases matching TRBD1. Germline V gene sequence: CDR1 ENHRY, CDR2 SYGVKD. The trim removed 6 bases at V and 4 bases at J, leaving 5 bases unmatched. This CDR3 has 14 amino acids.

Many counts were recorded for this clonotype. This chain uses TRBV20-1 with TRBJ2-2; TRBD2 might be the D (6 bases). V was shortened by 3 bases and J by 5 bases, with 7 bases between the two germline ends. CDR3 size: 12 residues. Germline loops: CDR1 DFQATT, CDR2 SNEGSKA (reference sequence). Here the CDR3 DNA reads TGCAGTGCTAGGGAGGGGACCGGGGAGCTGTTTTTT. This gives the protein CSAREGTGELFF.

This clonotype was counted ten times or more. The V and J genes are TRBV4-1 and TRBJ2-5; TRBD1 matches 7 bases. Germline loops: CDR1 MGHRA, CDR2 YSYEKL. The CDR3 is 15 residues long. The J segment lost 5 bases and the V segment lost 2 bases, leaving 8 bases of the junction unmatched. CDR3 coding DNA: TGCGCCAGCAGCCAAACACAGGGGTTCGGGGAGACCCAGTACTTC. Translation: CASSQTQGFGETQYF.

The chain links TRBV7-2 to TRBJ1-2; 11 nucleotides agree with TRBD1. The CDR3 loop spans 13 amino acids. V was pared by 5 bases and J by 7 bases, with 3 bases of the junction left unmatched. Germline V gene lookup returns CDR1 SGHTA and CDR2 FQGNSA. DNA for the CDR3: TGTGCCAGCAGCCGGACAGGGGGCGGTGGCTACACCTTC. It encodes CASSRTGGGGYTF.

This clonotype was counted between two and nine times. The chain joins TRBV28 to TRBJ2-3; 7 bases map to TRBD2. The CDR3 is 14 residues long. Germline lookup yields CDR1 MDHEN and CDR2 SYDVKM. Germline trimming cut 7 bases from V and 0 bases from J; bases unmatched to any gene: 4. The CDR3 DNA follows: TGTGCCAGCACGTCCGGGGGGAGCACAGATACGCAGTATTTT. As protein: CASTSGGSTDTQYF.

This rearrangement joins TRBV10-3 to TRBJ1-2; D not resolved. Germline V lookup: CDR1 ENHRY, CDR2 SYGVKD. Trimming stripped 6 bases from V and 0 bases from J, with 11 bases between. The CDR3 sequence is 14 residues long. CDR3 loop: CAISETSTNYGYTF. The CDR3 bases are TGTGCCATCAGCGAGACAAGCACTAACTATGGCTACACCTTC.

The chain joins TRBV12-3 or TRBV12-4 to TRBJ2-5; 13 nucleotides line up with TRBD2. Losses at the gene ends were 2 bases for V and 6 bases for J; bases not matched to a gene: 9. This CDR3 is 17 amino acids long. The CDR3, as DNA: TGTGCCAGCAGTTTACGACTAGCGGGGGGCAGAGGGAAGACCCAGTACTTC. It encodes CASSLRLAGGRGKTQYF.

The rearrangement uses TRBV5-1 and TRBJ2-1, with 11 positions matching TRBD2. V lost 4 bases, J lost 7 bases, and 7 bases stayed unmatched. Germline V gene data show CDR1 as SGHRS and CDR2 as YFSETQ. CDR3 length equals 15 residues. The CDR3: CASSPGTSGLNEQFF. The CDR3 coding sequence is TGCGCCAGCAGCCCCGGGACTAGCGGTTTGAATGAGCAGTTCTTC.

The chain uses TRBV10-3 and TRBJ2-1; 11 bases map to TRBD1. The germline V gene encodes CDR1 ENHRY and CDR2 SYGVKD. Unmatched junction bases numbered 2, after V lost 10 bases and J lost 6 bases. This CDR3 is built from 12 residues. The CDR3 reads CASGTGGNEQFF. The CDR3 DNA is TGTGCCAGCGGGACAGGGGGCAATGAGCAGTTCTTC.

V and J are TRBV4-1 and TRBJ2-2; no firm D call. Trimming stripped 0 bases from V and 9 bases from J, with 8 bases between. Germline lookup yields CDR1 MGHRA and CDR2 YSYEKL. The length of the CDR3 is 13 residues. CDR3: CASSQEIGRELFF. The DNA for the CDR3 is TGCGCCAGCAGCCAAGAGATAGGGCGGGAGCTGTTTTTT.

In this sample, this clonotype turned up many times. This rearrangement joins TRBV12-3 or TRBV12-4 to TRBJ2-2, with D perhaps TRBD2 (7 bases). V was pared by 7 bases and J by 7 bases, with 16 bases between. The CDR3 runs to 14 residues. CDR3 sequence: CASTRRGPGGELFF. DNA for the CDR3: TGTGCCAGCACCCGGCGGGGGCCGGGCGGGGAGCTGTTTTTT.

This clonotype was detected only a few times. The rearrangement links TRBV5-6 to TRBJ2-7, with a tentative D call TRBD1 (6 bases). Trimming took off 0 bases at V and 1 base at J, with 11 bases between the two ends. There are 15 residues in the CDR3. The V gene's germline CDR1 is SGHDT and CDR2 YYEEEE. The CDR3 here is CASSLVAGVSYEQYF. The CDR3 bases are TGTGCCAGCAGCTTGGTTGCAGGGGTTTCCTACGAGCAGTACTTC.

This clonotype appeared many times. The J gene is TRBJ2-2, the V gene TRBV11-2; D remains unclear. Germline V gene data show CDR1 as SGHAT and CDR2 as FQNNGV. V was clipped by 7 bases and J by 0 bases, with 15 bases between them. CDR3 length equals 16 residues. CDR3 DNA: TGTGCCAGCAACAGAGAAGTTAGGGCGAACACCGGGGAGCTGTTTTTT. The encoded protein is CASNREVRANTGELFF.

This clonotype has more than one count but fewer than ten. CDR3 protein: CASSSAGGPDTQYF. As DNA, the CDR3 is TGTGCCAGCAGTTCAGCGGGGGGGCCAGATACGCAGTATTTT. The chain couples TRBV12-3 or TRBV12-4 to TRBJ2-3, with 10 nucleotides matching TRBD2. With V trimmed by 4 bases and J by 4 bases, 2 bases remained unmatched. The CDR3 runs 14 residues.

CDR3 loop: CASIARTGAHEQYF. The CDR3 DNA follows: TGTGCCAGCATCGCCAGGACAGGGGCCCACGAGCAGTACTTC. The J gene is TRBJ2-7, the V gene TRBV2; 9 bases align to TRBD1. This CDR3 comprises 14 residues. V dropped 7 bases and J dropped 5; count of bases not matched to a gene: 9. Looked up from germline, CDR1 is SNHLY and CDR2 is FYNNEI. Full variable domain (outside the CDR3, taken from reference TRBV2 and TRBJ2-7): EPEVTQTPSHQVTQMGQEVILRCVPISNHLYFYWYRQILGQKVEFLVSFYNNEISEKSEIFDDQFSVERPDGSNFTLKIRSTKLEDSAMYFCASIARTGAHEQYFGPGTRLTVT.